Shown below are 18 T cell receptor beta chains from a single sample sequenced in a study of blood T cell repertoires in COVID-19. Measured with immunoSEQ multiplex PCR; TCRdb has only the in-frame clones, and not every one. The sample lists about 190,000 clones; 70% to 85% were seen once. Source material: peripheral blood. These receptor sequences come from a woman aged 25 to 39 with acute or convalescent COVID-19.

The rearrangement links TRBV5-6 to TRBJ1-5; no clear D gene. The V and J ends lost 1 base and 1 base respectively, with 18 bases between them. The CDR3 is 18 residues long. The germline V gene has CDR1 SGHDT and CDR2 YYEEEE. The CDR3, as DNA: TGTGCCAGCAGCTTGAGGTCTCGTACCGGGGAAAGCAATCAGCCCCAGCATTTT. Translated, it gives CASSLRSRTGESNQPQHF. Filled out from reference TRBV5-6 and TRBJ1-5, the complete variable domain reads DAGVTQSPTHLIKTRGQQVTLRCSPKSGHDTVSWYQQALGQGPQFIFQYYEEEERQRGNFPDRFSGHQFPNYSSELNVNALLLGDSALYLCASSLRSRTGESNQPQHFGDGTRLSIL.

The chain links TRBV9 to TRBJ2-5, with TRBD2 matching 9 bases. Germline CDR1 is SGDLS and CDR2 is YYNGEE. CDR3 length equals 14 residues. With 4 bases clipped from V and 5 bases from J, the junction kept 6 bases outside the gene matches. The CDR3 spells CASSISGGKETQYF. DNA for the CDR3: TGTGCCAGCAGCATTAGCGGGGGAAAGGAGACCCAGTACTTC.

The J gene is TRBJ1-5, the V gene TRBV7-6; D is unresolved. Germline V lookup: CDR1 SGHVS, CDR2 FNYEAQ. V was shortened by 3 bases and J by 5 bases, with 5 bases between the two germline ends. The CDR3 totals 12 residues. CDR3 DNA: TGTGCCAGCAGCTTCGTCTATCAGCCCCAGCATTTT. Translated: CASSFVYQPQHF.

This clone was recorded once. The rearrangement links TRBV13 to TRBJ2-7; 7 positions match TRBD1. Per germline, CDR1 PRHDT and CDR2 FYEKMQ (reference sequence). The CDR3 spans 12 residues. With 5 bases clipped from V and 5 bases from J, the junction kept 3 bases outside the gene matches. CDR3 sequence (DNA): TGTGCCAGCAGCCGAGGGGGCCACGAGCAGTACTTC. The encoded protein is CASSRGGHEQYF.

This clone was seen just once. The chain couples TRBV19 to TRBJ1-1; D may be TRBD1 (6 bases). CDR1 is LNHDA and CDR2 is SQIVND in the germline V gene (reference sequence). Deletions cut 4 bases from V and 7 bases from J, with 25 bases between. The CDR3 is 17 residues long. In DNA form, the CDR3 reads TGTGCCAGTAGTACAAGGGGAATCAGGGGAAGAAAGGGTGAAGCTTTCTTT. It yields the protein CASSTRGIRGRKGEAFF.

This chain joins TRBV6-4 and TRBJ2-1; 11 nucleotides agree with TRBD2. The V segment lost 6 bases and the J segment 10 bases; nucleotides outside the gene matches: 5. Germline V gives CDR1 MRHNA, CDR2 SNTAGT. The CDR3 contains 13 residues. CDR3 residues: CASRASGGNEQFF. In DNA, the CDR3 is TGTGCCAGCAGGGCTAGCGGGGGGAACGAGCAGTTCTTC.

The chain employs TRBV28 and TRBJ1-5, with a weak D call TRBD1 (5 bases). This CDR3 contains 16 residues. V was cut by 1 base and J by 3 bases, with 13 bases left in between. Germline assignment: CDR1 MDHEN and CDR2 SYDVKM. The DNA of the CDR3 is TGTGCCAGCAGTTTATCGCGGGGGATGAACAATCAGCCCCAGCATTTT. Amino acid sequence: CASSLSRGMNNQPQHF.

The V and J genes are TRBV6-5 and TRBJ1-5; a possible D gene is TRBD1 (5 bases). Trimming cost V 4 bases and J 2 bases, with 12 bases left between them. CDR1 and CDR2 (germline): MNHEY, SVGAGI. This CDR3 contains 15 residues. This chain's CDR3 is CASSSQGLRNQPQHF. The CDR3 nucleotides read TGTGCCAGCAGTTCCCAGGGACTTCGCAATCAGCCCCAGCATTTT.

The CDR3 region is CASTLGPEQETQYF. CDR3 coding DNA: TGTGCCAGCACCCTAGGTCCGGAACAAGAGACCCAGTACTTC. This chain joins TRBV27 and TRBJ2-5, with D hard to call. Germline CDR1 MNHEY, CDR2 SMNVEV (reference sequence). The V end was cut by 7 bases, the J end by 2 bases, with 14 bases between. This CDR3 is built from 14 residues.

The CDR3 protein is CASSLSLLDTQYF. The CDR3 region has the DNA TGTGCCAGCAGTTTATCTTTACTAGATACGCAGTATTTT. The V call is TRBV28, the J call TRBJ2-3; D gene unclear. The germline V gene encodes CDR1 MDHEN and CDR2 SYDVKM. The V gene lost 1 base and the J gene lost 5 bases, with 7 bases spanning the gap. This CDR3 spans 13 amino acids.

V gene TRBV3-1 (or the pseudogene TRBV3-2) combines with J gene TRBJ1-1; possibly TRBD1 for D (5 bases). Germline V gene data show CDR1 as LGHDT and CDR2 as YNNKEL (reference sequence). The CDR3 contains 17 residues. Trimming cost V 0 bases and J 0 bases, with 14 bases left between them. CDR3 sequence (DNA): TGTGCCAGCAGCCAAGATCGGTGGGCCAGGGTGAACACTGAAGCTTTCTTT. Amino acids: CASSQDRWARVNTEAFF.

The chain carries TRBV6-5 and TRBJ2-4; TRBD2 matches at 7 bases. Per germline, CDR1 MNHEY and CDR2 SVGAGI. Germline trimming cut 6 bases from V and 4 bases from J; bases unmatched to any gene: 6. The CDR3 has 14 amino acids. CDR3 DNA sequence: TGTGCCAGCAGGTTGTCTAGCGGAAAAAACATTCAGTACTTC. Translated, it gives CASRLSSGKNIQYF.

J is TRBJ1-1 and V is TRBV7-2; 8 bases align to TRBD1. The germline V gene has CDR1 SGHTA and CDR2 FQGNSA. V dropped 4 bases and J dropped 4; count of bases not matched to a gene: 8. The CDR3 runs 15 residues. The CDR3 DNA follows: TGTGCCAGCAGCTCTCGACAGGGGCAGGCCACTGAAGCTTTCTTT. The encoded protein is CASSSRQGQATEAFF. The full variable domain, in which reference TRBV7-2 and TRBJ1-1 provide the parts outside the CDR3, is GAGVSQSPSNKVTEKGKDVELRCDPISGHTALYWYRQSLGQGLEFLIYFQGNSAPDKSGLPSDRFSAERTGGSVSTLTIQRTQQEDSAVYLCASSSRQGQATEAFFGQGTRLTVV.

The chain is built from TRBV6-5 and TRBJ2-7, with a weak D call TRBD2 (7 bases). The germline CDR1 and CDR2 sequences are MNHEY and SVGAGI. Trimming took off 6 bases at V and 3 bases at J, with 15 bases between the two ends. The CDR3 spans 14 residues. The CDR3 sequence is CASRPAGAGYEQYF. Written as DNA, the CDR3 is TGTGCCAGCAGACCTGCGGGGGCAGGCTACGAGCAGTACTTC.

This rearrangement joins TRBV25-1 to TRBJ1-1; no firm D call. Trimming cost V 2 bases and J 3 bases, with 7 bases left between them. The CDR3 sequence is 13 residues long. Germline loops: CDR1 MGHDK, CDR2 SYGVNS. The CDR3 here is CASSEKGDTEAFF. The CDR3 DNA reads TGTGCCAGCAGTGAAAAGGGAGACACTGAAGCTTTCTTT. The full variable domain, rest sourced from reference TRBV25-1 and TRBJ1-1, is EADIYQTPRYLVIGTGKKITLECSQTMGHDKMYWYQQDPGMELHLIHYSYGVNSTEKGDLSSESTVSRIRTEHFPLTLESARPSHTSQYLCASSEKGDTEAFFGQGTRLTVV.

V usage is TRBV24-1 and J usage is TRBJ2-3; 8 nucleotides align to TRBD1. The length of the CDR3 is 16 residues. The junction had 5 bases not matched to a gene; V was cut back by 4 bases and J by 0 bases. Looked up from germline, CDR1 is KGHDR and CDR2 is SFDVKD. The CDR3 protein is CATSDTRDRSTDTQYF. CDR3 bases: TGTGCCACCAGTGACACCCGGGACAGGAGCACAGATACGCAGTATTTT.

This chain uses TRBV10-3 with TRBJ1-1, with TRBD1 identical over 9 bases. The junction had 8 bases not matched to a gene; V was cut back by 6 bases and J by 0 bases. The germline V gene encodes CDR1 ENHRY and CDR2 SYGVKD. CDR3 length equals 16 residues. CDR3 sequence: CAIRVGTGTLNTEAFF. CDR3 coding DNA: TGTGCCATCAGGGTTGGGACAGGGACTTTGAACACTGAAGCTTTCTTT.

This clone came up a few times. Compared with germline, one end of the junction differs, possibly owing to a read error. The V and J genes are TRBV5-4 and TRBJ1-2; no definite D call. Germline V CDR1 and CDR2: SGHNT, YYREEE (reference sequence). CDR3 length equals 15 residues. In nucleotides, the CDR3 is TGTGCCAGCAGTTTGGGAGGCGGGATCTTCTATGGCTACACCTTC. Translating gives CASSLGGGIFYGYTF. The variable domain in full, completed from reference TRBV5-4 and TRBJ1-2, reads ETGVTQSPTHLIKTRGQQVTLRCSSQSGHNTVSWYQQALGQGPQFIFQYYREEENGRGNFPPRFSGLQFPNYSSELNVNALELDDSALYLCASSLGGGIFYGYTFGSGTRLTVV.